This TCR beta chain was recovered during a study of spatial heterogeneity in lung cancer. The time point denotes: sample taken at primary tumor resection. Researchers sequenced whole RNA taken from tumor, nontumor lung or frozen PBMC without sorting. MiXCR, run by TCRdb on the 5' RACE reads, gives a single entry per CDR3 protein. In the table there are fewer than 2,000 distinct CDR3 sequences, over 7% of which are singletons. On this clonotype itself: Because this beta chain is a stray read in a library intended to capture alpha chains, its abundance should not be given much weight.

CDR1 and CDR2 from the germline V gene are SEHNR and FQNEAQ (reference sequence). J lost 0 bases, V lost 5 bases, and 10 bases had no gene match. The CDR3 extends over 18 amino acids. The receptor was derived from a male donor with early-stage non-small cell lung cancer. The chain combines TRBV7-9 with TRBJ1-3, with 10 bases fitting TRBD1. The sample consisted of normal lung tissue next to the tumor, taken at surgery. CDR3 in DNA: TGTGCCAGCAGCCCGGCTCCCGGGACAGGGGACTCTGGAAACACCATATATTTT. It yields the protein CASSPAPGTGDSGNTIYF.